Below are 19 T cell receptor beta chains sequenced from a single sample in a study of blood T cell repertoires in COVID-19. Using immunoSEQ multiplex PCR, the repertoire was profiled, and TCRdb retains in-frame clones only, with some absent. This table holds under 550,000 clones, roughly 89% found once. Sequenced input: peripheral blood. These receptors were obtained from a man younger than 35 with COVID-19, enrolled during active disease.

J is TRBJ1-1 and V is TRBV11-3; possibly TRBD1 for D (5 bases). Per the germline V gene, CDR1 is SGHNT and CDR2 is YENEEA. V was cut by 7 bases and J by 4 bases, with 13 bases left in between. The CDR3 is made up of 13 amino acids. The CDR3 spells CASNPGMGTEAFF. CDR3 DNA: TGTGCCAGCAACCCAGGGATGGGCACTGAAGCTTTCTTT.

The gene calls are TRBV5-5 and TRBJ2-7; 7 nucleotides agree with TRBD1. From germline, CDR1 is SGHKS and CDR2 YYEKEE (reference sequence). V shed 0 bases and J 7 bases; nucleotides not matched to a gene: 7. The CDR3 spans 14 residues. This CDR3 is CASSLDRGGYEQYF. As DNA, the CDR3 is TGTGCCAGCAGCTTGGACAGGGGTGGGTATGAGCAGTACTTC. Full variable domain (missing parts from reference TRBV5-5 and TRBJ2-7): DAGVTQSPTHLIKTRGQQVTLRCSPISGHKSVSWYQQVLGQGPQFIFQYYEKEERGRGNFPDRFSARQFPNYSSELNVNALLLGDSALYLCASSLDRGGYEQYFGPGTRLTVT.

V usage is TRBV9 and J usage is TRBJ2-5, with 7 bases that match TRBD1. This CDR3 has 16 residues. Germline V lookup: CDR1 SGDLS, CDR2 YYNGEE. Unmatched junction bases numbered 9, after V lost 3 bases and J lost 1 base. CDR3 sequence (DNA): TGTGCCAGCAGCGATCGAGTTCGGGACAGCCAAGAGACCCAGTACTTC. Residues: CASSDRVRDSQETQYF.

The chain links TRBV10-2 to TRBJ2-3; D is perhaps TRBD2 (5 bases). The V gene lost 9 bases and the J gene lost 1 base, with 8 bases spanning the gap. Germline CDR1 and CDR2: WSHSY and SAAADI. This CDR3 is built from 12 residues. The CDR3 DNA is TGCGCCAGGTTCGGGGGCACAGATACGCAGTATTTT. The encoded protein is CARFGGTDTQYF.

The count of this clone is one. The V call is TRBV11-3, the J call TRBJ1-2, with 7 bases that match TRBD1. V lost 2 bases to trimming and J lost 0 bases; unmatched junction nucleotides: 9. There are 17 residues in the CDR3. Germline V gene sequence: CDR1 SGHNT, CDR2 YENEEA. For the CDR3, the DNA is TGTGCCAGCAGCTTAAAGAGGGCGACAGGGTCTAACTATGGCTACACCTTC. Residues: CASSLKRATGSNYGYTF.

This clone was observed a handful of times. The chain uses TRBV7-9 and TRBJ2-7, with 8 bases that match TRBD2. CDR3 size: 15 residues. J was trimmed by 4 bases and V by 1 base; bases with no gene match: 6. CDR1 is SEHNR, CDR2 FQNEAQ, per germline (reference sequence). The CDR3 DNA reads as TGTGCCAGCAGCTTAGAGGGCGGGAGGACTTACGAGCAGTACTTC. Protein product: CASSLEGGRTYEQYF.

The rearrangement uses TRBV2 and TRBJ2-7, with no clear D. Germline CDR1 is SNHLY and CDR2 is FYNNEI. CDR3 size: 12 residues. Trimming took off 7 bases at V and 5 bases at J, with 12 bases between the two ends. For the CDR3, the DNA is TGTGCCAGCACCCCCGAGTCGAACGAGCAGTACTTC. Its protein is CASTPESNEQYF. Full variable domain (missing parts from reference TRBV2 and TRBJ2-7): EPEVTQTPSHQVTQMGQEVILRCVPISNHLYFYWYRQILGQKVEFLVSFYNNEISEKSEIFDDQFSVERPDGSNFTLKIRSTKLEDSAMYFCASTPESNEQYFGPGTRLTVT.

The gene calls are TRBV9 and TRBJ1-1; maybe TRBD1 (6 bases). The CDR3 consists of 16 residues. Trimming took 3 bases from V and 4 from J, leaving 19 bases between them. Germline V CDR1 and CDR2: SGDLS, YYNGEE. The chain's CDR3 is CASSGRDIYLSTEAFF. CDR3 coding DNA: TGTGCCAGCAGCGGCCGGGACATCTACCTGAGCACTGAAGCTTTCTTT.

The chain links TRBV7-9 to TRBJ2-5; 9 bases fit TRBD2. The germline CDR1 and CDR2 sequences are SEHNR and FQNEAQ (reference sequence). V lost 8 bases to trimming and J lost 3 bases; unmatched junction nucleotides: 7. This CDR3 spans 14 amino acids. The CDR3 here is CASSLGLAKETQYF. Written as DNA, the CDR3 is TGTGCCAGCTCCCTAGGACTAGCGAAAGAGACCCAGTACTTC.

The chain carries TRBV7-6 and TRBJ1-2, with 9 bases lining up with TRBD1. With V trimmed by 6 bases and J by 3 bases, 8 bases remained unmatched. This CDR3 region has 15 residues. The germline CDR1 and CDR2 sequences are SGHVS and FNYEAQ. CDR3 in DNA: TGTGCCAGCAGTCGATACACAGGGGGCGACTATGGCTACACCTTC. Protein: CASSRYTGGDYGYTF.

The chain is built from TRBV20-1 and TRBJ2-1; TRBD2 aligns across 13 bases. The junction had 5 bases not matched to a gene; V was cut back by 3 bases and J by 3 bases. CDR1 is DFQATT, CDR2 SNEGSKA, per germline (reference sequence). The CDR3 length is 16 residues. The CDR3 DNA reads TGCAGTGCTAGTTCGGGACTAGCGGGAAGCTACAATGAGCAGTTCTTC. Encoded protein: CSASSGLAGSYNEQFF.

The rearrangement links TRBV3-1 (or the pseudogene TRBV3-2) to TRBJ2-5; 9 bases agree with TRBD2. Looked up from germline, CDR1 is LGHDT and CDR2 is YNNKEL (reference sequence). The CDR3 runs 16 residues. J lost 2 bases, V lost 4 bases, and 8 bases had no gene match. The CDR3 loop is CASSRRGGAQQETQYF. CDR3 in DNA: TGTGCCAGCAGCCGGCGCGGGGGGGCGCAGCAAGAGACCCAGTACTTC.

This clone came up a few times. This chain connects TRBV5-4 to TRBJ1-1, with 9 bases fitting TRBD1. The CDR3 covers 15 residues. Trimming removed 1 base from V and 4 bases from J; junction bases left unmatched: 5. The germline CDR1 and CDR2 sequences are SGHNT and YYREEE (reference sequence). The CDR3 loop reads CASSLPGTGSTEAFF. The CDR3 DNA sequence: TGTGCCAGCAGCTTGCCAGGGACAGGGAGCACTGAAGCTTTCTTT.

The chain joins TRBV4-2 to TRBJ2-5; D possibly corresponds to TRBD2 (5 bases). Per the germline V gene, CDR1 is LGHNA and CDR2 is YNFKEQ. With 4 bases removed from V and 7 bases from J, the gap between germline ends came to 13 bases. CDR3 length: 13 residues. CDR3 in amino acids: CASSPPEATTQYF. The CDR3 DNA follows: TGTGCCAGCAGCCCCCCGGAGGCCACGACCCAGTACTTC.

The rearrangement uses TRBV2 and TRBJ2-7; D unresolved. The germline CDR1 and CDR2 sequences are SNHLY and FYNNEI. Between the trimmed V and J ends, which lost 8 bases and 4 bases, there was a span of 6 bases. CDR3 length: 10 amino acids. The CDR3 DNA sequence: TGTGCCAGCGGGCGATACGAGCAGTACTTC. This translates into CASGRYEQYF.

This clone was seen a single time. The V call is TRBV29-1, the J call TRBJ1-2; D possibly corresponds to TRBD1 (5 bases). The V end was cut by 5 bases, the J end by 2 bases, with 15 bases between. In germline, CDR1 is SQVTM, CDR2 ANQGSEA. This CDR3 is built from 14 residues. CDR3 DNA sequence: TGCAGCGTTCTAGTTGACAGAGAAAACTATGGCTACACCTTC. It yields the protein CSVLVDRENYGYTF.

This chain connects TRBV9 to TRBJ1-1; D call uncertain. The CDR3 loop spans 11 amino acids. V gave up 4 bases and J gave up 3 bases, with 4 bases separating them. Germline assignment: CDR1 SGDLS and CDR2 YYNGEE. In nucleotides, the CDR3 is TGTGCCAGCAGCCCTCACACTGAAGCTTTCTTT. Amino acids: CASSPHTEAFF.

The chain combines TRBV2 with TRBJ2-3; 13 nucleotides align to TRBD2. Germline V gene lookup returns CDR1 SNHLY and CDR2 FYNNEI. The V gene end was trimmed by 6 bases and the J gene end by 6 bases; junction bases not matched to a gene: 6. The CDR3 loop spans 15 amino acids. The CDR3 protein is CASRLGLAGSDTQYF. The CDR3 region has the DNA TGTGCCAGCAGGCTGGGACTAGCGGGATCCGATACGCAGTATTTT.

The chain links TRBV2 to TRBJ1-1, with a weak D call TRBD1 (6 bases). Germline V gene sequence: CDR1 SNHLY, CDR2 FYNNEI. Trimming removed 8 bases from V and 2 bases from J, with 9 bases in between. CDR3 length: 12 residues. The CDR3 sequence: CASPQGNTEAFF. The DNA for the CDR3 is TGTGCCAGCCCACAGGGAAACACTGAAGCTTTCTTT.